This T cell receptor (beta chain) appears in the sequencing data of a study of T cell responses to AZD1222 COVID-19 vaccine. Findings and caveats of the study: Increased Spike-specific TCR breadth and depth were observed after two AZD1222 doses. Epitopes outside B.1.351 and B.1.1.7 mutated regions reportedly drew nearly half of spike TCRs.

Profiled with immunoSEQ multiplex PCR; TCRdb holds only in-frame clones, not every one. The sample includes roughly 77,000 clones, about 92% of them seen just once. The CDR3 is made up of 14 amino acids. Germline CDR1 MDHEN, CDR2 SYDVKM. V lost 4 bases and J 4 bases, leaving 13 bases between the germline ends. About this clone: No antigen is known for it.

The clonotype originates from an adult in good health. V is TRBV28 and J is TRBJ1-2; perhaps TRBD1 as D (5 bases). Material: peripheral blood, obtained on day 0 of MenACWY control vaccination. DNA of the CDR3: TGTGCCAGCAGTTCTCAAGGGGAAGTCTATGGCTACACCTTC. This translates into CASSSQGEVYGYTF.